Below are 18 T cell receptor beta chains sequenced from a single sample in a study of shared clonotypes between healthy human individuals. The table came from immunoSEQ multiplex PCR; TCRdb's copy has only in-frame clones and leaves some out. The sample consists of roughly 2.2 million clones, approximately 93% of them appearing once. Sequencing was carried out using naive CD4+ T cells from PBMCs. Subset meaning: CD45RA+ positively selected. All receptors come from a man aged 18 to 35 in good health. Some clones in this sample may be carry-over from other donors' samples.

This clone was observed a handful of times. CDR3 loop: CASSQDGVSNQPQHF. For the CDR3, the DNA is TGCGCCAGCAGCCAAGATGGGGTTAGCAATCAGCCCCAGCATTTT. The rearrangement uses TRBV4-3 and TRBJ1-5; D uncertain. CDR3 size: 15 residues. Germline V gene lookup returns CDR1 LGHNA and CDR2 YSLEER. Trimming left V 0 bases short and J 0 bases short, with 6 bases between.

Written as DNA, the CDR3 is TGTGCCTCTAAACGGGTTGGCAATCAGCCCCAGCATTTT. It specifies CASKRVGNQPQHF. The chain combines TRBV27 with TRBJ1-5; no definite D call. The CDR3 is 13 residues long. V lost 11 bases to trimming and J lost 2 bases, with 13 bases between them. Germline lookup yields CDR1 MNHEY and CDR2 SMNVEV (reference sequence).

This clone was recorded once. The chain carries TRBV28 and TRBJ2-7; 9 bases agree with TRBD1. V trimming: 5 bases; J trimming: 4 bases; junction bases outside the gene matches: 9. CDR3 length: 15 residues. Germline V gene data show CDR1 as MDHEN and CDR2 as SYDVKM. This CDR3 is CASSRRQGGKYEQYF. The CDR3 coding sequence is TGTGCCAGCAGTCGAAGACAGGGGGGGAAATACGAGCAGTACTTC.

A word on this clone: The same CDR3 can be traced to other DNA sequences in this sample. This sequence joins TRBV5-4 and TRBJ1-1; perhaps TRBD1 as D (6 bases). Trimming pared 0 bases from V and 1 base from J, leaving 10 bases between. CDR3 length equals 15 residues. CDR1 and CDR2 from the germline V gene are SGHNT and YYREEE (reference sequence). CDR3 DNA: TGTGCCAGCAGCTTGGCAAAGACAGGGAACACTGAAGCTTTCTTT. It codes for CASSLAKTGNTEAFF.

The chain joins TRBV28 to TRBJ2-5, with 11 bases that match TRBD1. Germline values: CDR1 MDHEN, CDR2 SYDVKM. This CDR3 has 15 amino acids. The V and J ends lost 10 bases and 4 bases, in that order; junction bases with no gene match: 11. Here the CDR3 reads CAISRGQGAGETQYF. The CDR3 DNA sequence: TGTGCCATCTCACGAGGACAGGGGGCGGGAGAGACCCAGTACTTC.

The chain has TRBV5-5 and TRBJ1-3; D possibly corresponds to TRBD1 (5 bases). The CDR3 runs 14 residues. V lost 0 bases and J 4 bases, leaving 8 bases between the germline ends. Germline CDR1 and CDR2: SGHKS and YYEKEE (reference sequence). Here the CDR3 DNA reads TGTGCCAGCAGCTTGGCAGGGTACGGAAACACCATATATTTT. It translates to CASSLAGYGNTIYF.

The CDR3 DNA is TGCGCCAGCAGCTTGAGCCTTCCTGGAAACACCATATATTTT. It codes for CASSLSLPGNTIYF. The chain recombines TRBV5-1 with TRBJ1-3; D is ambiguous. This CDR3 region has 14 residues. The V gene's germline CDR1 is SGHRS and CDR2 YFSETQ. The ends were cut back, 1 base at V and 2 bases at J, with 7 bases in the middle.

The V and J genes are TRBV7-2 and TRBJ2-3; no clear D gene. The germline V gene has CDR1 SGHTA and CDR2 FQGNSA. Trimming pared 5 bases from V and 2 bases from J, leaving 14 bases between. This CDR3 comprises 15 residues. The CDR3: CASSPYLTYTDTQYF. CDR3 in DNA: TGTGCCAGCAGCCCTTACTTGACATACACAGATACGCAGTATTTT.

V and J are TRBV4-3 and TRBJ2-5; 7 positions agree with TRBD2. J was trimmed by 10 bases and V by 0 bases; bases with no gene match: 11. The CDR3 contains 15 residues. CDR1 LGHNA and CDR2 YSLEER come from the germline V gene. The CDR3 loop is CASSQDLWGGMIQYF. CDR3 DNA: TGCGCCAGCAGCCAAGATCTTTGGGGGGGAATGATCCAGTACTTC.

V usage is TRBV10-1 and J usage is TRBJ1-4; TRBD1 might be the D (5 bases). The CDR3 is 15 amino acids. Looked up from germline, CDR1 is WNHNN and CDR2 is SYGVQD (reference sequence). Trimming took off 6 bases at V and 5 bases at J, with 16 bases between the two ends. CDR3 region: CASRIPGLANEKLFF. The CDR3 DNA follows: TGCGCCAGCAGGATTCCGGGGCTCGCGAATGAAAAACTGTTTTTT.

Of note for this clone: Within the sample, other DNA sequences also encode this same CDR3. The chain links TRBV18 to TRBJ1-5; D gene ambiguous. This CDR3 region has 14 residues. Trimming left V 1 base short and J 1 base short, with 5 bases between. Germline CDR1 reads KGHSH; CDR2 reads LQKENI. The CDR3 DNA reads as TGTGCCAGCTCACCACTGGACAGCAATCAGCCCCAGCATTTT. Encoded protein: CASSPLDSNQPQHF.

V and J are TRBV25-1 and TRBJ2-1; D gene uncertain. Germline assignment: CDR1 MGHDK and CDR2 SYGVNS. The CDR3 contains 11 residues. Trimming took 9 bases from V and 6 from J, leaving 9 bases between them. The CDR3 DNA follows: TGTGCCAGTAGACTCCTCAATGAGCAGTTCTTC. The encoded protein is CASRLLNEQFF.

Note on this clone: This sample includes further DNA sequences coding for the same CDR3. This rearrangement joins TRBV10-3 to TRBJ2-3, with D perhaps being TRBD1 or TRBD2 (5 bases each). The CDR3 loop spans 14 amino acids. Trimming shortened V by 6 bases and J by 0 bases, and 10 bases separated the two germline ends. Germline assignment: CDR1 ENHRY and CDR2 SYGVKD. The DNA for the CDR3 is TGTGCCATCAGAGGGACCGTTAGCACAGATACGCAGTATTTT. Translation gives CAIRGTVSTDTQYF.

V usage is TRBV5-1 and J usage is TRBJ2-1; TRBD2 aligns across 7 bases. CDR3 length equals 16 residues. CDR1 is SGHRS, CDR2 YFSETQ, per germline. V was pared by 2 bases and J by 7 bases, with 12 bases of the junction left unmatched. The CDR3 coding sequence is TGCGCCAGCAGCTTTTTAGCGGGCTATGGCGGGAATGAGCAGTTCTTC. This translates into CASSFLAGYGGNEQFF.

The V call is TRBV5-1, the J call TRBJ2-1; D might be TRBD1 (5 bases). Germline lookup yields CDR1 SGHRS and CDR2 YFSETQ. The CDR3 contains 11 residues. Trimming took off 4 bases at V and 16 bases at J, with 15 bases between the two ends. For the CDR3, the DNA is TGCGCCAGCAGCCAAGACAGAAATATCTTCTTC. It translates to CASSQDRNIFF.

V is TRBV10-1 and J is TRBJ2-2; D uncertain. There are 18 residues in the CDR3. Between the trimmed V and J ends, which lost 5 bases and 0 bases, there was a span of 19 bases. CDR1 is WNHNN and CDR2 is SYGVQD in the germline V gene (reference sequence). The CDR3 coding sequence is TGCGCCAGCAGTACCGGACCGCTAAATTCCGCGAACACCGGGGAGCTGTTTTTT. Protein: CASSTGPLNSANTGELFF.

The rearrangement links TRBV11-2 to TRBJ2-7; a possible D gene is TRBD2 (6 bases). Germline V gene lookup returns CDR1 SGHAT and CDR2 FQNNGV. Trimming cost V 5 bases and J 5 bases, with 10 bases left between them. This CDR3 has 12 residues. The CDR3 coding sequence is TGTGCCAGCAGCCCCTGGAGGGACGAGCAGTACTTC. This sequence encodes CASSPWRDEQYF.

This clone was counted a single time. The chain couples TRBV9 to TRBJ2-1; D perhaps matches TRBD2 (6 bases). Trimming pared 2 bases from V and 7 bases from J, leaving 13 bases between. The V gene's germline CDR1 is SGDLS and CDR2 YYNGEE. CDR3 size: 14 residues. The CDR3 coding sequence is TGTGCCAGCAGCGTTACAGGAAGCGGGAATGAGCAGTTCTTC. Translating it yields CASSVTGSGNEQFF. Full variable domain (rest looked up from reference TRBV9 and TRBJ2-1): DSGVTQTPKHLITATGQRVTLRCSPRSGDLSVYWYQQSLDQGLQFLIQYYNGEERAKGNILERFSAQQFPDLHSELNLSSLELGDSALYFCASSVTGSGNEQFFGPGTRLTVL.